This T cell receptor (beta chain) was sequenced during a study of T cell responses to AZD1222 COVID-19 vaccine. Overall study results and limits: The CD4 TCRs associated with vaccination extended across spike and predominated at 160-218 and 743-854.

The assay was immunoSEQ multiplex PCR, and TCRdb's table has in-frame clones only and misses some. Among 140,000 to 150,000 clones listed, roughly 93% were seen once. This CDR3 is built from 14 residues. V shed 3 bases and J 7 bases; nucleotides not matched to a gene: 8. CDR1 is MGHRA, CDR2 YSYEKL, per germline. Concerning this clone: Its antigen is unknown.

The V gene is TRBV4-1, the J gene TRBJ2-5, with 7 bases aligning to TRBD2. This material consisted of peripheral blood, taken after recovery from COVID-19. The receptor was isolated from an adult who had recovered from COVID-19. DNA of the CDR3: TGCGCCAGCAGCCAGACGTGGGGGGGAAGGACCCAGTACTTC. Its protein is CASSQTWGGRTQYF.